This passage covers 27 T cell receptor beta chains from one sample sequenced in a study of Graves' ophthalmopathy and Graves' hyperthyroidism. RNA served as the template for amplifying TCR beta CDR3 regions. First-round RT-PCR with HTBI primers preceded a second-round multiplex PCR. One entry per CDR3 protein, called by TCRdb with MiXCR from the multiplex PCR reads. The table has over 450,000 distinct CDR3 sequences, approximately 15% seen once. The material sequenced was blood. These receptors all stem from a woman aged 30 to 39 with Graves' ophthalmopathy.

This clonotype was seen many times. The rearrangement links TRBV6-5 to TRBJ1-1; D gene ambiguous. CDR3 size: 13 residues. V lost 4 bases, J lost 6 bases, and 12 bases lay in between. Germline CDR1 is MNHEY and CDR2 is SVGAGI. The DNA of the CDR3 is TGTGCCAGCAGTTTTGGGCCGATGGCTGAAGCTTTCTTT. It encodes CASSFGPMAEAFF.

This clonotype was seen at least ten times. A read error may be the cause here, since a much bigger clone is one base away. The chain combines TRBV6-5 with TRBJ1-1; a possible D gene is TRBD1 (6 bases). Germline CDR1 is MNHEY and CDR2 is SVGAGI. The CDR3 runs 14 residues. V lost 2 bases and J lost 0, with 7 bases in between. CDR3 in DNA: TGTGCCAGCAGTTACCGGGGGCTGAACACTGAAGCTTTCTTT. Its translation: CASSYRGLNTEAFF.

CDR3 nucleotides: TGTGCCAGCAGTGACTCGCCTAGCGGTTCCTACAATGAGCAGTTCTTC. Translating it yields CASSDSPSGSYNEQFF. J is TRBJ2-1 and V is TRBV6-4, with 7 nucleotides matching TRBD2. This CDR3 is built from 16 residues. Germline loops: CDR1 MRHNA, CDR2 SNTAGT. After removal of 0 bases from V and 1 base from J, the junction contained 3 bases not matched to a gene.

The chain uses TRBV7-2 and TRBJ1-1; D gene unclear. V lost 3 bases, J lost 0 bases, and 11 bases lay in between. The CDR3 sequence is 15 residues long. Germline assignment: CDR1 SGHTA and CDR2 FQGNSA. CDR3 nucleotides: TGTGCCAGCAGCTTCCTACAGCTTATGAACACTGAAGCTTTCTTT. The encoded protein is CASSFLQLMNTEAFF.

This clonotype was detected once. One junction end disagrees with the germline gene, perhaps due to a read error. This chain connects TRBV7-2 to TRBJ2-5; no clear D. Germline lookup yields CDR1 SGHTA and CDR2 FQGNSA. CDR3 size: 13 residues. CDR3 DNA sequence: TGTGCCAGCAGCTTAACCGGGCCGGAGACCCACTACTTC. Translating it yields CASSLTGPETHYF.

As DNA, the CDR3 is TGTGCCAGCAGCCCCATGGGGGACGGCTCCTACGAGCAGTACTTC. Its translation: CASSPMGDGSYEQYF. The chain links TRBV12-3 or TRBV12-4 to TRBJ2-7; possibly TRBD1 or TRBD2 for D (5 bases each). V was clipped by 6 bases and J by 0 bases, with 15 bases between them. The CDR3 has 15 residues.

Many counts were recorded for this clonotype. CDR3 amino acids: CASGLILGETQYF. The CDR3 bases are TGTGCTAGTGGTTTGATCCTAGGGGAGACCCAGTACTTC. The chain has TRBV12-5 and TRBJ2-5; D not resolved. The CDR3 length is 13 residues. Germline V lookup: CDR1 LGHNT, CDR2 FRNRAP. V was clipped by 2 bases and J by 5 bases, with 9 bases between them.

This clonotype was counted many times. The chain carries TRBV9 and TRBJ1-3; no definite D call. The CDR3 consists of 15 residues. Germline V gives CDR1 SGDLS, CDR2 YYNGEE. Trimming pared 0 bases from V and 0 bases from J, leaving 7 bases between. CDR3 protein: CASSVGSNSGNTIYF. CDR3 DNA sequence: TGTGCCAGCAGCGTAGGCTCAAACTCTGGAAACACCATATATTTT.

The genes are TRBV5-1 and TRBJ2-7; 7 bases fit TRBD2. Germline CDR1 is SGHRS and CDR2 is YFSETQ. Trimming removed 1 base from V and 8 bases from J; junction bases left unmatched: 9. There are 14 residues in the CDR3. CDR3 amino acids: CASSLSQRGYKQYF. The CDR3 bases are TGCGCCAGCAGCTTGAGCCAGCGGGGTTACAAGCAGTACTTC.

Ten or more counts support this clonotype. This chain uses TRBV12-3 or TRBV12-4 with TRBJ1-2, with TRBD1 matching 8 bases. Losses at the gene ends were 6 bases for V and 10 bases for J; bases not matched to a gene: 13. The CDR3 has 14 amino acids. The CDR3 is CASRPGQVPLDYTF. The DNA for the CDR3 is TGTGCCAGCAGGCCGGGACAGGTCCCCCTTGACTACACCTTC.

This clonotype was detected only a few times. A much larger clone differs by one base, so this may be a read error. V usage is TRBV11-2 and J usage is TRBJ1-1; TRBD1 is a possible D gene (6 bases). Germline CDR1 SGHAT, CDR2 FQNNGV. The CDR3 spans 14 residues. CDR3: CASSFYRESTEACF. The CDR3 region has the DNA TGTGCCAGCAGCTTCTACAGGGAGAGCACTGAAGCTTGCTTT. The whole variable domain, filled in from reference TRBV11-2 and TRBJ1-1, reads EAGVAQSPRYKIIEKRQSVAFWCNPISGHATLYWYQQILGQGPKLLIQFQNNGVVDDSQLPKDRFSAERLKGVDSTLKIQPAKLEDSAVYLCASSFYRESTEACFGQGTRLTVV.

At least ten counts were recorded for this clonotype. CDR3 in DNA: TGTGCCAGCAGTACTCGACAGGGAATAGAGACCCAGTACTTC. This translates into CASSTRQGIETQYF. V gene TRBV27 combines with J gene TRBJ2-5; 7 nucleotides align to TRBD1. CDR1 and CDR2 from the germline V gene are MNHEY and SMNVEV (reference sequence). J was trimmed by 4 bases and V by 5 bases; bases with no gene match: 7. The CDR3 totals 14 residues.

Only a few counts were recorded for this clonotype. Germline is not matched at one junction end, which may reflect a read error. The CDR3 nucleotides are TGTGCCAGCAGCCTTGACAGAACTTCTGGAAGCACCATATATTTT. Encoded protein: CASSLDRTSGSTIYF. The V gene is TRBV3-1, the J gene TRBJ1-3; D possibly corresponds to TRBD1 (5 bases). Germline V gene lookup returns CDR1 LGHDT and CDR2 YNNKEL (reference sequence). This CDR3 spans 15 amino acids.

This clonotype was seen only a few times. The V and J genes are TRBV9 and TRBJ2-7; the D is unclear. Deletions cut 0 bases from V and 0 bases from J, with 10 bases between. The CDR3 is 15 residues long. CDR1 and CDR2 from the germline V gene are SGDLS and YYNGEE. The CDR3 region has the DNA TGTGCCAGCAGCGTAGATACGACCAGCTCCTACGAGCAGTACTTC. It specifies CASSVDTTSSYEQYF. Combining the CDR3 with reference TRBV9 and TRBJ2-7 gives the whole variable domain DSGVTQTPKHLITATGQRVTLRCSPRSGDLSVYWYQQSLDQGLQFLIQYYNGEERAKGNILERFSAQQFPDLHSELNLSSLELGDSALYFCASSVDTTSSYEQYFGPGTRLTVT.

This clonotype was detected only a few times. The chain is built from TRBV7-2 and TRBJ2-1, with 9 bases that match TRBD1. CDR1 is SGHTA and CDR2 is FQGNSA in the germline V gene. This CDR3 contains 14 residues. The ends lost 5 bases at V and 7 bases at J; junction bases unmatched: 6. CDR3 region: CASSLDRGLNEQFF. As DNA, the CDR3 is TGTGCCAGCAGCCTGGACAGGGGTCTAAATGAGCAGTTCTTC. Combining the CDR3 with reference TRBV7-2 and TRBJ2-1 gives the whole variable domain GAGVSQSPSNKVTEKGKDVELRCDPISGHTALYWYRQSLGQGLEFLIYFQGNSAPDKSGLPSDRFSAERTGGSVSTLTIQRTQQEDSAVYLCASSLDRGLNEQFFGPGTRLTVL.

This clonotype was seen at least ten times. V is TRBV9 and J is TRBJ1-1, with D perhaps TRBD1 (5 bases). Per the germline V gene, CDR1 is SGDLS and CDR2 is YYNGEE. V was cut by 3 bases and J by 6 bases, with 21 bases left in between. This CDR3 has 16 amino acids. Written as DNA, the CDR3 is TGTGCCAGCAGCGCTGGTGTCTTATGGGGCGCTCCTGAAGCTTTCTTT. Its translation: CASSAGVLWGAPEAFF.

This clonotype was observed many times. The chain has TRBV28 and TRBJ2-7; TRBD2 aligns across 11 bases. In germline, CDR1 is MDHEN, CDR2 SYDVKM. Losses at the gene ends were 6 bases for V and 5 bases for J; bases not matched to a gene: 12. This CDR3 is 16 amino acids long. CDR3 coding DNA: TGTGCCAGCAGCCCCCCACTAGCGGGAGATAACAACGAGCAGTACTTC. It specifies CASSPPLAGDNNEQYF. Full variable domain (outside the CDR3, taken from reference TRBV28 and TRBJ2-7): DVKVTQSSRYLVKRTGEKVFLECVQDMDHENMFWYRQDPGLGLRLIYFSYDVKMKEKGDIPEGYSVSREKKERFSLILESASTNQTSMYLCASSPPLAGDNNEQYFGPGTRLTVT.

This clonotype has ten or more counts. The CDR3 here is CASSLGPENIQYF. The CDR3 DNA reads TGTGCCAGCAGCCTAGGACCGGAAAACATTCAGTACTTC. V is TRBV7-2 and J is TRBJ2-4; D gene unclear. The germline V gene has CDR1 SGHTA and CDR2 FQGNSA. The CDR3 totals 13 residues. Trimming shortened V by 5 bases and J by 5 bases, and 10 bases separated the two germline ends.

In its sample, this clonotype was seen a few times. The V call is TRBV15, the J call TRBJ2-7, with D maybe TRBD2 (5 bases). In germline, CDR1 is LNHNV, CDR2 YYDKDF (reference sequence). The length of the CDR3 is 14 residues. Trimming stripped 0 bases from V and 4 bases from J, with 10 bases between. CDR3 nucleotides: TGTGCCACCAGCAGAGACAGCGGCAGGTACGAGCAGTACTTC. Translation: CATSRDSGRYEQYF.

This clonotype was observed at least ten times. The chain couples TRBV12-3 or TRBV12-4 to TRBJ2-7; 11 nucleotides match TRBD2. Losses at the gene ends were 8 bases for V and 4 bases for J; bases not matched to a gene: 4. The CDR3 is 13 amino acids. CDR3 amino acids: CASVLAGDYEQYF. CDR3 in DNA: TGTGCCAGCGTACTAGCGGGAGATTACGAGCAGTACTTC.

The sample holds many counts of this clonotype. The CDR3 DNA reads TGTGCCAGCAGCTTAGGTGTGTTAGCTTTCTTT. It codes for CASSLGVLAFF. V is TRBV7-6 and J is TRBJ1-1; D remains unclear. This CDR3 has 11 residues. V was cut by 1 base and J by 10 bases, with 7 bases left in between. Per germline, CDR1 SGHVS and CDR2 FNYEAQ.

This clonotype was observed at least ten times. This chain joins TRBV6-1 and TRBJ1-2; 8 bases map to TRBD1. Germline loops: CDR1 MNHNS, CDR2 SASEGT. J lost 3 bases, V lost 2 bases, and 8 bases had no gene match. The CDR3 has 16 amino acids. The CDR3 DNA sequence: TGTGCCAGCAGTGAACATTCGGGGACAGGCGACTATGGCTACACCTTC. It yields the protein CASSEHSGTGDYGYTF.

Of note for this clonotype: This clone may be a read error of a much larger clone one base away. Here the CDR3 omits its conserved ending phenylalanine or tryptophan, so a read error is the likely source. V is TRBV27 and J is TRBJ1-2; 12 nucleotides match TRBD1. J was trimmed by 0 bases and V by 5 bases; bases with no gene match: 7. Germline values: CDR1 MNHEY, CDR2 SMNVEV (reference sequence). This CDR3 spans 17 amino acids. The chain's CDR3 is CASSPGTGGPTNYGYTL. For the CDR3, the DNA is TGTGCCAGCAGTCCCGGGACAGGGGGCCCTACTAACTATGGCTACACCCTC.

This clonotype occurred many times. The J gene is TRBJ2-7, the V gene TRBV29-1; TRBD1 matches 11 bases. The V segment lost 6 bases and the J segment 4 bases; nucleotides outside the gene matches: 8. Germline V gives CDR1 SQVTM, CDR2 ANQGSEA. The CDR3 is 14 residues long. The chain's CDR3 is CSVAEGTGGYEQYF. Here the CDR3 DNA reads TGCAGCGTAGCCGAAGGGACAGGGGGTTACGAGCAGTACTTC.

The sample holds many counts of this clonotype. The chain joins TRBV11-2 to TRBJ2-5; 13 nucleotides match TRBD2. CDR3 length: 15 amino acids. Losses at the gene ends were 3 bases for V and 3 bases for J; bases not matched to a gene: 1. Germline V gives CDR1 SGHAT, CDR2 FQNNGV. CDR3 residues: CASSFGLAGEETQYF. CDR3 sequence (DNA): TGTGCCAGCAGCTTTGGACTAGCGGGAGAAGAGACCCAGTACTTC. The whole variable domain, remainder taken from reference TRBV11-2 and TRBJ2-5, is EAGVAQSPRYKIIEKRQSVAFWCNPISGHATLYWYQQILGQGPKLLIQFQNNGVVDDSQLPKDRFSAERLKGVDSTLKIQPAKLEDSAVYLCASSFGLAGEETQYFGPGTRLLVL.

In this sample, this clonotype turned up many times. This chain uses TRBV20-1 with TRBJ1-2, with D perhaps TRBD1 (5 bases). CDR1 is DFQATT and CDR2 is SNEGSKA in the germline V gene (reference sequence). CDR3 length: 14 amino acids. V was trimmed by 5 bases and J by 4 bases, leaving 17 bases between them. The CDR3 nucleotides are TGCAGTGCTGGAAGTGGGGGAGGTATCTATGGCTACACCTTC. Protein product: CSAGSGGGIYGYTF.

This clonotype appeared a single time. Since a much larger clone is just one base distant, this may be a read error. Because it lacks the conserved phenylalanine or tryptophan at the end, this CDR3 is likely a read error. As DNA, the CDR3 is TGTGCCAGCTGCTCCAGTGATCAGCCCCAGCATTAT. This codes for CASCSSDQPQHY. V and J are TRBV28 and TRBJ1-5, with unresolved D. There are 12 residues in the CDR3. In germline, CDR1 is MDHEN, CDR2 SYDVKM. V lost 8 bases and J 5 bases, leaving 10 bases between the germline ends.